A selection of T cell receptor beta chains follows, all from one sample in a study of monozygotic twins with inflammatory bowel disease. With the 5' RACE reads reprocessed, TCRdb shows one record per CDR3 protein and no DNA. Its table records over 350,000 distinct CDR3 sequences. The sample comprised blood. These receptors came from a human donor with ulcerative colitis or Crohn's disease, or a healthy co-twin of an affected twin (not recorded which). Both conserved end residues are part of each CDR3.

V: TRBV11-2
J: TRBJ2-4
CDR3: CASSLEIFQGRSSKNIQYF

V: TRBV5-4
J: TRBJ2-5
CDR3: CASSSPGGQETQYF

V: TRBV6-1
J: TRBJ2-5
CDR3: CASSGGQSNSETQYF

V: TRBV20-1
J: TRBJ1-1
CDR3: CSATGQLMNTEAFF

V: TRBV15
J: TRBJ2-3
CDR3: CATSRGTGTGGDTQYF

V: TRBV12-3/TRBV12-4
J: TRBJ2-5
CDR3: CASKPGRYQETQYF

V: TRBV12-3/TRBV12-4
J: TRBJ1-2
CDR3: CASMRQSRIYGYTF

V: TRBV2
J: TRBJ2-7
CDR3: CASTEGQGTYEQYF

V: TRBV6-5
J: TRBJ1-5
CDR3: CASSYSRGENQPQHF

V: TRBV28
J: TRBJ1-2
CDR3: CASRSPGGHYGYTF

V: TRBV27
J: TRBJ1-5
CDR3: CASSLARGYNQPQHF

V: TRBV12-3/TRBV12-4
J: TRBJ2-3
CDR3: CASSLANRGTDTQYF

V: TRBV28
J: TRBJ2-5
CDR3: CASIATLGGDRVFQETQYF

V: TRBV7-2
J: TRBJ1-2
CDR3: CASSFAARLELTRYGYTF

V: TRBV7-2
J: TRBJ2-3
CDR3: CASSPFGEQYF

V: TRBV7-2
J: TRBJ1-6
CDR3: CASSIGGPGNSPLHF

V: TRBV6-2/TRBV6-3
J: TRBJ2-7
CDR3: CASSYGTAQYF

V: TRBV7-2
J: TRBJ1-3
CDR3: CASSIAGEPGNTIYF

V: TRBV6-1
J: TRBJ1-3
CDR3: CASSAQGGGSGNTIYF

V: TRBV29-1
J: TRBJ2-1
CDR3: CSVPRGVNQNNEQFF

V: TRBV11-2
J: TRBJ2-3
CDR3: CASSPFGWGQIPTDTQYF

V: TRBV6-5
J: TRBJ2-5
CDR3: CASSYASGAAYQETQYF

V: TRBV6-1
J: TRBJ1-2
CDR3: CASSEGPGRSLGYTF

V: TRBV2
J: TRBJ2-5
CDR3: CASSGDGGQETQYF

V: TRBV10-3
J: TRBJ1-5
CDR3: CAISDRAINQPQHF

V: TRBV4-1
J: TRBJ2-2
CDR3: CASSGVGYFITGELFF

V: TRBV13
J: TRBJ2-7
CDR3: CASSFTSNYEQYF

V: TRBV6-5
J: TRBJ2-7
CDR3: CASSYYGAGALNSEQYF

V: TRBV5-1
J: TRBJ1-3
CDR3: CASSLFSISGNTIYF

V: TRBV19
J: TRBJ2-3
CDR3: CASTRTSGDTQYF

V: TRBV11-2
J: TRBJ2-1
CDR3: CASSSRLAGGVGYNEQFF

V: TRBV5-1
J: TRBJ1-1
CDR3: CASSSTIWTAGDTEAFF

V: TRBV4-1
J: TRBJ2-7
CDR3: CASSQDRGGSYEQYF

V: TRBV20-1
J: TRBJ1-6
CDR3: CSARLPGQGIGSPLHF

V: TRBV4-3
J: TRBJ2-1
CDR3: CASSPTLVGGQGAWEQFF

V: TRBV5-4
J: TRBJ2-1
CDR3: CASSLWHYNEQFF

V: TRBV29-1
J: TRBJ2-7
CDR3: CSAIQGPYEQYF

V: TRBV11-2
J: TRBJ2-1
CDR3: CASSFKWAGSSYNEQFF

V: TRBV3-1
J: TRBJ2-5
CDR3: CASSQGLLGTQYF

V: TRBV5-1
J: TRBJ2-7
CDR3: CASSSDRGWDEQYF

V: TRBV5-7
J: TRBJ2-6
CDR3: CASSSLASGASSGANVLTF

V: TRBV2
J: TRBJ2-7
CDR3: CASSPRTGLPYEQYF

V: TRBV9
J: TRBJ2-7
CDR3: CASSHNREGGNDEQYF

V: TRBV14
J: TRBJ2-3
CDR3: CASSQGGWDTQYF

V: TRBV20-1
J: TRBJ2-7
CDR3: CSAREPGQGDYEQYF

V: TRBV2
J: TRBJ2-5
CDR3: CASSDWRGTSETQYF

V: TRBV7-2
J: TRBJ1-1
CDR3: CASSLANDRGKAFF

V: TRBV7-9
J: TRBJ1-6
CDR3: CASSLGDTLSPLHF

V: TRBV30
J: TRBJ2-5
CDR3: CAWSAGGTQYF

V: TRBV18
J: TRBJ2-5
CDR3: CASSPPNPRLQETQYF

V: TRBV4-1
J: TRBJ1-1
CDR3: CASSPGTGQLMNTEAFF

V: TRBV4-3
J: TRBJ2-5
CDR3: CASSQGISLWETQYF

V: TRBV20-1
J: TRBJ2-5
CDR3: CSAPRQGGGETQYF

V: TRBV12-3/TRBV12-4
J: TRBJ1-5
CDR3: CASSLAGPQHF

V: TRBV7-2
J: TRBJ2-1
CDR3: CASSLGLAGSYIDEQFF

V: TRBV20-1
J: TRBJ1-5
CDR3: CSARKDPTSNQPQHF

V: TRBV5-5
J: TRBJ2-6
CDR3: CASSFRPSGANVLTF

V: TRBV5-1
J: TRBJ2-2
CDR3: CASSLETSTGELFF

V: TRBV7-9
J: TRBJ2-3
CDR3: CASTKAGGTDTQYF

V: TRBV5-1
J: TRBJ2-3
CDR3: CASSFGQGFVDTQYF